A selection of T cell receptor beta chains follows, all from one sample in a study of CD8 T cells in ankylosing spondylitis. In TCRdb, the 5' RACE reads were re-called with MiXCR into one record per CDR3 protein. The sample has 500,000 or so distinct CDR3 sequences, approximately 5% seen once. The sample comprised blood, either unsorted or a sorted T cell fraction (not recorded which). The receptor set was obtained from a male donor with ankylosing spondylitis. The CDR3 runs from the conserved cysteine through the conserved F or W. The D gene is left open where the match is weak. Only part of the rows carry a size: once, few, many, or a class if the clone is expanded.

>many|TRBV29-1|TRBJ2-7|TRBD2
TGCAGCGCCACTGCGGGGGGGAGCGGGCAGTACTTC
CSATAGGSGQYF
>many|TRBV7-2|TRBJ2-5|TRBD2
TGTGCCAGCAGCTCCACTAGCGTGCTCCAAGAGACGACCCAGTACTTC
CASSSTSVLQETTQYF
>-|TRBV6-1|TRBJ2-5|-
TGTGCCAGCAGCTGGGGCAGGGGTTTGAAGACCCAGTACTTC
CASSWGRGLKTQYF
>few|TRBV4-2|TRBJ1-1|-
TGTGCCAGCAGCCAAGTGAGGACGGGCACTGAAGCTTTCTTT
CASSQVRTGTEAFF
>many|TRBV27|TRBJ2-3|-
TGTGCCAGCAGTCTTAAGCCCTACGCGACAGATACGCAGTATTTT
CASSLKPYATDTQYF
>many|TRBV28|TRBJ2-7|-
TGTGCCAGCAGCGCGAGCTCCTACGAGCAGTACTTC
CASSASSYEQYF
>many|TRBV7-2|TRBJ2-1|TRBD1
TGTGCCAGCAGCTTAGCCTCGGGACAGGATGAGCAGTTCTTC
CASSLASGQDEQFF
>many|TRBV6-2/TRBV6-3|TRBJ1-2|-
TGTGCCAGCAGTTACGTCCGAACGGGCTACACCTTC
CASSYVRTGYTF
>many|TRBV28|TRBJ1-1|-
TGTGCCAGCAGCTCGGGACAGAACACTGAAGCTTTCTTT
CASSSGQNTEAFF
>many|TRBV20-1|TRBJ1-2|TRBD1
TGCAGTGCCACGGGACAGGGGGCTGCTAACTATGGCTACACCTTC
CSATGQGAANYGYTF